Following are 6 T cell receptor beta chains from one sample sequenced in a study of blood T cells in healthy people across ages. PCR was performed a second time for roughly 7 to 12 cycles using a sample-barcoded 5' primer and a J-beta primer mix. TCRdb re-derived calls from the 5' RACE reads in MiXCR, one entry per CDR3 protein. The repertoire includes 660,000 or so distinct CDR3 sequences, around three fifths of them detected once, and over 35% sits in the top ten. Sequencing was done on a sample of blood. These receptors were taken from a man in his 60s in good health.

V gene TRBV5-5 combines with J gene TRBJ2-5, with 8 bases aligning to TRBD1. TRBJ2-7 explains the end of the DNA better; the J call may be wrong. Per the germline V gene, CDR1 is SGHKS and CDR2 is YYEKEE (reference sequence). This CDR3 has 15 residues. The CDR3 loop reads CASSLLQGAAYEQYF. CDR3 nucleotides: TGTGCCAGCAGCTTGCTCCAGGGGGCGGCCTACGAGCAGTACTTC.

In this sample, this clonotype turned up a few times. The chain employs TRBV20-1 and TRBJ2-5, with D perhaps TRBD2 (6 bases). This CDR3 has 15 residues. Trimming took 2 bases from V and 8 from J, leaving 21 bases between them. The germline CDR1 and CDR2 sequences are DFQATT and SNEGSKA (reference sequence). CDR3 region: CSARTRERGSETQYF. DNA for the CDR3: TGCAGTGCTAGAACTCGGGAGCGTGGGTCAGAAACCCAGTACTTC.

The chain joins TRBV6-6 to TRBJ2-4; D may correspond to TRBD1 or TRBD2 (5 bases each). The V end lost 0 bases, the J end lost 15 bases, and 9 bases lay between the germline ends. This CDR3 has 11 amino acids. Germline lookup yields CDR1 MNHNY and CDR2 SVGAGI (reference sequence). In nucleotides, the CDR3 is TGTGCCAGCAGTTACTCCGGGGCCAGGTACTTC. It specifies CASSYSGARYF.

The chain's CDR3 is CAIRGTGWSYGYTF. CDR3 in DNA: TGTGCCATCAGGGGGACAGGATGGAGCTATGGCTACACCTTC. The chain couples TRBV10-3 to TRBJ1-2; TRBD1 matches 8 bases. Germline CDR1 is ENHRY and CDR2 is SYGVKD. The CDR3 contains 14 residues. V shed 6 bases, J shed 4 bases, and the junction held 7 bases outside the gene matches.

For this clonotype: An end of the junction differs from the germline gene, which may be a read error. The rearrangement links TRBV5-1 to TRBJ2-3, with 8 bases that match TRBD1. Germline values: CDR1 SGHRS, CDR2 YFSETQ. The CDR3 has 13 residues. The CDR3 is CANSRTGTDTQYF. The CDR3 DNA sequence: TGCGCCAACAGCAGGACAGGGACAGATACGCAGTATTTT.

This clonotype was recorded only once. This chain joins TRBV7-2 and TRBJ2-5; the D gene is possibly TRBD1 (6 bases). V lost 7 bases and J lost 4, with 16 bases in between. The CDR3 has 14 amino acids. CDR1 is SGHTA, CDR2 FQGNSA, per germline. The CDR3 DNA reads as TGTGCCAGCAACCCCTGGGGGCAGGGAGAGACCCAGTACTTC. The encoded protein is CASNPWGQGETQYF.